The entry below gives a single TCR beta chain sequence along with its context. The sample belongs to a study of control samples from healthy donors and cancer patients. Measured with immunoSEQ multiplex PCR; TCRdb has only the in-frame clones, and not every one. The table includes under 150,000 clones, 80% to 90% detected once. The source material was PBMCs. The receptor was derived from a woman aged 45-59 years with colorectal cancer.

The CDR3 loop reads CAWSVGQGGVETQYF. The CDR3 DNA is TGTGCCTGGAGTGTGGGACAGGGGGGGGTAGAGACCCAGTACTTC. This chain connects TRBV30 to TRBJ2-5; TRBD1 aligns across 11 bases. Losses at the gene ends were 0 bases for V and 4 bases for J; bases not matched to a gene: 4. CDR3 size: 15 residues. Germline V gene data show CDR1 as GTSNPN and CDR2 as SVGIG (reference sequence).